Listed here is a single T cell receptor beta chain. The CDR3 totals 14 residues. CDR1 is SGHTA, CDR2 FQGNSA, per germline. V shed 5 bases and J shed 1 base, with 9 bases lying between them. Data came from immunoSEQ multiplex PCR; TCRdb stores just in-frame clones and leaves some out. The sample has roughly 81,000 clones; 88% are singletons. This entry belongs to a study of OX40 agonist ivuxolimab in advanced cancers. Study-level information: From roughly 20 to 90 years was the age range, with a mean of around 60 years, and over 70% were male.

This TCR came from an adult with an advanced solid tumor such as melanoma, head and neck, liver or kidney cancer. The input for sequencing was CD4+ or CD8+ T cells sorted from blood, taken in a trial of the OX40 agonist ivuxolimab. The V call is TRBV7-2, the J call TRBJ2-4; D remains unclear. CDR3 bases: TGTGCCAGCAGCCCGCAGTTGGCCAAAAACATTCAGTACTTC. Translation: CASSPQLAKNIQYF.